The clone carrying this TCR beta chain was counted only a few times. Its antigen remains unidentified. This PCR relied on a set of 60 Vbeta primers and 13 Jbeta primers. The assay was immunoSEQ multiplex PCR, and TCRdb's table has in-frame clones only and misses some. There are approximately 180,000 clones in the sample; about four fifths occur only once, and roughly 1.4% lies in the top ten. The data originate from a study of cytomegalovirus exposure and HLA in healthy donors. Study-level information: Around 86 million unique TCRs, all from HLA-typed donors, were included in an early release of the data.

The ends lost 1 base at V and 4 bases at J; junction bases unmatched: 2. CDR3 length equals 14 residues. Germline V gene lookup returns CDR1 LNHDA and CDR2 SQIVND (reference sequence). Overall study results and limits: Analysis performed later found about 18,000 TCR beta sequences associated with HLA alleles at 0.05 false discovery rate. A few chains tied to CMV proved CMV antigen-specific in vitro. Some segments of the V type, notably TRBV6-2 and TRBV6-3, were excluded as indistinguishable.

The chain recombines TRBV19 with TRBJ2-7; TRBD1 matches 9 bases. The origin of this receptor is a woman aged 45-65 years in good health and CMV-seronegative. Sequences were obtained from PBMCs. The CDR3 is CASSIGDREYEQYF. CDR3 sequence (DNA): TGTGCCAGTAGTATAGGGGACAGGGAATACGAGCAGTACTTC.